A single sample is the source of the 24 T cell receptor beta chains below, sequenced in a study of cytomegalovirus exposure and HLA in healthy donors. It was with 60 Vbeta and 13 Jbeta primers that the PCR ran. Method: immunoSEQ multiplex PCR; TCRdb's copy keeps in-frame clones and lacks some. The table lists 150,000 to 180,000 clones, about 80% of them singletons, with 4% in the top ten. The material sequenced was PBMCs. All receptors come from a woman in her forties in good health and CMV-seronegative.

The chain combines TRBV28 with TRBJ2-7; TRBD1 aligns across 8 bases. The V and J ends lost 3 bases and 5 bases, in that order; junction bases with no gene match: 6. CDR1 is MDHEN, CDR2 SYDVKM, per germline. The CDR3 totals 14 residues. CDR3 sequence reads: CASSLDRDLDEQYF. The CDR3 DNA reads TGTGCCAGCAGTTTGGACAGGGACTTAGACGAGCAGTACTTC.

This chain connects TRBV25-1 to TRBJ2-5; TRBD1 is a possible D gene (7 bases). Deletions cut 6 bases from V and 9 bases from J, with 20 bases between. CDR3 length equals 14 residues. The germline gives CDR1 MGHDK, CDR2 SYGVNS. CDR3: CASSRTGGGGSQYF. The CDR3 DNA is TGTGCCAGCAGCCGGACAGGCGGAGGGGGGTCCCAGTACTTC.

V is TRBV2 and J is TRBJ1-5; D is undetermined. The CDR3 consists of 14 residues. CDR1 SNHLY and CDR2 FYNNEI come from the germline V gene. The V end lost 0 bases, the J end lost 5 bases, and 8 bases lay between the germline ends. Here the CDR3 reads CASSEARRDQPQHF. The DNA of the CDR3 is TGTGCCAGCAGTGAAGCGAGGCGGGATCAGCCCCAGCATTTT.

The table lists this clone with a few counts. V is TRBV5-1 and J is TRBJ2-1; 8 nucleotides match TRBD1. This CDR3 spans 15 amino acids. The germline gives CDR1 SGHRS, CDR2 YFSETQ. The V gene end was trimmed by 6 bases and the J gene end by 2 bases; junction bases not matched to a gene: 7. CDR3 sequence reads: CASTMTGVTYNEQFF. The CDR3, as DNA: TGCGCCAGCACCATGACAGGGGTGACCTACAATGAGCAGTTCTTC.

The chain couples TRBV4-1 to TRBJ2-7, with a weak D call TRBD2 (6 bases). Germline CDR1 and CDR2: MGHRA and YSYEKL. Trimming removed 0 bases from V and 3 bases from J, with 33 bases in between. The CDR3 consists of 22 residues. For the CDR3, the DNA is TGCGCCAGCAGCCAAGATGCGGTAGTGGGCAGGGTAGGAGGAGGAGGGGACTACGAGCAGTACTTC. Translated, it gives CASSQDAVVGRVGGGGDYEQYF.

The V call is TRBV6-1, the J call TRBJ1-5; D remains unclear. The CDR3 loop spans 13 amino acids. Germline values: CDR1 MNHNS, CDR2 SASEGT. Trimming took 3 bases from V and 3 from J, leaving 6 bases between them. This CDR3 is CASSDRPNQPQHF. The CDR3 bases are TGTGCCAGCAGTGACAGGCCCAATCAGCCCCAGCATTTT.

The CDR3 loop is CASSDPRERELFF. CDR3 bases: TGTGCCAGCAGTGATCCGAGGGAAAGGGAGCTGTTTTTT. This chain connects TRBV2 to TRBJ2-2, with D maybe TRBD2 (5 bases). The germline V gene has CDR1 SNHLY and CDR2 FYNNEI. Deletions cut 3 bases from V and 9 bases from J, with 11 bases between. This CDR3 has 13 amino acids.

The genes are TRBV27 and TRBJ1-2, with 9 bases aligning to TRBD1. The V segment lost 3 bases and the J segment 0 bases; nucleotides outside the gene matches: 2. In germline, CDR1 is MNHEY, CDR2 SMNVEV (reference sequence). The CDR3 runs to 15 residues. The CDR3 is CASSFRTGANYGYTF. As DNA, the CDR3 is TGTGCCAGCAGTTTCCGGACAGGGGCTAACTATGGCTACACCTTC.

This chain links TRBV4-1 with TRBJ2-5; 9 bases fit TRBD1. The DNA end is more similar to TRBJ2-7, so the J call may be wrong. Germline V gives CDR1 MGHRA, CDR2 YSYEKL. This CDR3 region has 15 residues. CDR3 loop: CASSPNRGPSYEQYF. CDR3 sequence (DNA): TGCGCCAGCAGCCCAAACAGGGGGCCCTCCTACGAGCAGTACTTC.

The CDR3 here is CASRGVTPYEQYF. CDR3 nucleotides: TGTGCCAGCCGGGGGGTTACGCCCTACGAGCAGTACTTC. V is TRBV6-6 and J is TRBJ2-7; the match to TRBD2 covers 7 bases. Per germline, CDR1 MNHNY and CDR2 SVGAGI (reference sequence). This CDR3 contains 13 residues. Trimming took 8 bases from V and 2 from J; bases not matched to a gene: 6.

The CDR3 coding sequence is TGTGCCAGTAGTATGGGTAGCGGGAAGTGGGAGACCCAGTACTTC. It encodes CASSMGSGKWETQYF. The J gene is TRBJ2-5, the V gene TRBV19; 8 positions agree with TRBD2. V lost 3 bases and J lost 5; bases outside the gene matches: 8. The CDR3 totals 15 residues. The germline V gene encodes CDR1 LNHDA and CDR2 SQIVND (reference sequence).

This clone has a handful of counts. The J gene is TRBJ1-2, the V gene TRBV5-1, with 8 bases aligning to TRBD1. Trimming took 0 bases from V and 2 from J; bases not matched to a gene: 3. The CDR3 is 15 residues long. Germline values: CDR1 SGHRS, CDR2 YFSETQ. CDR3 loop: CASSLARGQNYGYTF. The CDR3 DNA sequence: TGCGCCAGCAGCTTGGCCAGGGGGCAGAACTATGGCTACACCTTC.

This clone was seen a single time. This sequence joins TRBV4-1 and TRBJ2-7, with TRBD1 matching 8 bases. The germline CDR1 and CDR2 sequences are MGHRA and YSYEKL. The V gene end was trimmed by 1 base and the J gene end by 0 bases; junction bases not matched to a gene: 2. This CDR3 is 15 amino acids long. CDR3: CASSQAGGPSYEQYF. DNA of the CDR3: TGCGCCAGCAGCCAAGCAGGGGGCCCCTCCTACGAGCAGTACTTC.

The chain employs TRBV5-1 and TRBJ2-7, with 7 bases identical to TRBD1. The length of the CDR3 is 14 residues. V lost 1 base, J lost 0 bases, and 1 base stayed unmatched. Germline V gene data show CDR1 as SGHRS and CDR2 as YFSETQ. This CDR3 reads CASSLYRGSYEQYF. CDR3 DNA: TGCGCCAGCAGCTTGTACAGGGGCTCCTACGAGCAGTACTTC.

The chain has TRBV4-1 and TRBJ1-2; 8 positions agree with TRBD1. Germline CDR1 is MGHRA and CDR2 is YSYEKL. Trimming at V came to 2 bases and at J to 8 bases, leaving 10 bases not matched to a gene. This CDR3 comprises 15 residues. CDR3 bases: TGCGCCAGCAGCCAAAGGGCACAGGGGGTTGACGGCTACACCTTC. This gives the protein CASSQRAQGVDGYTF.

The rearrangement joins TRBV7-8 to TRBJ1-1; D is unclear. This CDR3 is built from 15 residues. Germline CDR1 SGHVS, CDR2 FQNEAQ. The V end lost 2 bases, the J end lost 7 bases, and 17 bases lay between the germline ends. The CDR3 reads CASSLRPGPSYEAFF. The CDR3 DNA follows: TGTGCCAGCAGCTTAAGGCCAGGCCCATCCTATGAAGCTTTCTTT.

V gene TRBV18 combines with J gene TRBJ1-2; TRBD1 agrees at 8 bases. Germline CDR1 KGHSH, CDR2 LQKENI. The ends lost 1 base at V and 8 bases at J; junction bases unmatched: 6. This CDR3 has 14 residues. CDR3 coding DNA: TGTGCCAGCTCACCACGGACAGGGAGTAGGGGCTACACCTTC. It codes for CASSPRTGSRGYTF.

The CDR3 reads CASSLGLSGYEQYF. In DNA, the CDR3 is TGTGCCAGCAGCTTGGGGCTGAGCGGCTACGAGCAGTACTTC. The rearrangement joins TRBV5-6 to TRBJ2-7; TRBD2 might be the D (5 bases). The CDR3 runs to 14 residues. CDR1 SGHDT and CDR2 YYEEEE come from the germline V gene. Trimming removed 0 bases at V and 3 bases at J, with 10 bases between.

This clone showed up just once. The chain has TRBV6-1 and TRBJ1-2, with D possibly TRBD1 on 5 matching bases. Trimming took 5 bases from V and 4 from J, leaving 17 bases between them. CDR3 length: 15 residues. In germline, CDR1 is MNHNS, CDR2 SASEGT. CDR3 DNA sequence: TGTGCCAGCAGTCCCCATGGGGCGGTTGTCTATGGCTACACCTTC. Its protein is CASSPHGAVVYGYTF.

The chain carries TRBV2 and TRBJ2-3, with 11 bases fitting TRBD2. In germline, CDR1 is SNHLY, CDR2 FYNNEI. V trimming: 6 bases; J trimming: 1 base; junction bases outside the gene matches: 12. The CDR3 consists of 18 residues. The DNA of the CDR3 is TGTGCCAGCAGCCCCGGGACTAGCGGTCTCTTTGGCACAGATACGCAGTATTTT. Its protein is CASSPGTSGLFGTDTQYF. Drawing the rest from reference TRBV2 and TRBJ2-3, the complete variable domain is EPEVTQTPSHQVTQMGQEVILRCVPISNHLYFYWYRQILGQKVEFLVSFYNNEISEKSEIFDDQFSVERPDGSNFTLKIRSTKLEDSAMYFCASSPGTSGLFGTDTQYFGPGTRLTVL.

The chain recombines TRBV6-1 with TRBJ2-1; tentatively, D is TRBD1 (6 bases). Germline values: CDR1 MNHNS, CDR2 SASEGT. CDR3 length: 15 amino acids. The V end lost 7 bases, the J end lost 2 bases, and 15 bases lay between the germline ends. The CDR3 DNA follows: TGTGCCAGCATTAGTGAGGGACACCCCTACAATGAGCAGTTCTTC. Amino acid sequence: CASISEGHPYNEQFF.

The chain combines TRBV27 with TRBJ2-1, with 7 bases that match TRBD2. This CDR3 has 15 residues. Trimming cost V 4 bases and J 0 bases; bases outside gene matches: 3. Germline V lookup: CDR1 MNHEY, CDR2 SMNVEV (reference sequence). The CDR3 coding sequence is TGTGCCAGCAGTTCGGGGGGTCTCTCCTACAATGAGCAGTTCTTC. It specifies CASSSGGLSYNEQFF.

The chain employs TRBV9 and TRBJ2-2; D is perhaps TRBD2 (6 bases). The CDR3 runs 14 residues. With 3 bases removed from V and 7 bases from J, the gap between germline ends came to 13 bases. Looked up from germline, CDR1 is SGDLS and CDR2 is YYNGEE. The CDR3 DNA reads as TGTGCCAGCAGCGCGACTAGGGTGGGCGGGGAGCTGTTTTTT. Its translation: CASSATRVGGELFF. Combining the CDR3 with reference TRBV9 and TRBJ2-2 gives the whole variable domain DSGVTQTPKHLITATGQRVTLRCSPRSGDLSVYWYQQSLDQGLQFLIQYYNGEERAKGNILERFSAQQFPDLHSELNLSSLELGDSALYFCASSATRVGGELFFGEGSRLTVL.

This chain joins TRBV6-1 and TRBJ2-2, with TRBD2 identical over 7 bases. Germline CDR1 MNHNS, CDR2 SASEGT. CDR3 length: 14 amino acids. The V segment lost 10 bases and the J segment 6 bases; nucleotides outside the gene matches: 11. The CDR3, as DNA: TGTGCCAACCAGGGTGTAGGGAGGGCCGGGGAGCTGTTTTTT. Protein product: CANQGVGRAGELFF.